This TCR beta chain originates from a study of blood T cells in healthy people across ages. Ranging in age from roughly 6 to 90, the donors were healthy Caucasian individuals from Russia. Worth noting for this clonotype: As yet, its antigen is unknown.

Study-level points and caveats: TCR beta diversity per million T cells fell roughly linearly with age. PBMCs left unsorted prevented a conclusive naive versus antigen-experienced comparison.

The CDR3 has 15 residues. CDR1 and CDR2 (germline): MNHEY, SMNVEV (reference sequence). V lost 8 bases to trimming and J lost 3 bases; unmatched junction nucleotides: 12. Alongside a J-beta primer mix, a sample-barcoded 5' primer served in a second PCR lasting roughly 6 to 12 cycles. Carrying 12 random nucleotides, a template-switch adaptor labeled each individual cDNA molecule. A single record per CDR3 protein comes from TCRdb applying MiXCR to the 5' RACE reads. The sample records around 2 million distinct CDR3 sequences, around 40% being singletons. The rearrangement uses TRBV27 and TRBJ2-5, with 7 nucleotides matching TRBD2. The sequence was collected from a human donor in good health. The source material was blood. This CDR3 is CASGSLGAGKETQYF. The DNA of the CDR3 is TGTGCCAGCGGATCCCTCGGAGCGGGGAAAGAGACCCAGTACTTC.